This T cell receptor (beta chain) was captured in a study of blood T cell repertoires in COVID-19. The germline gives CDR1 LGHDT, CDR2 YNNKEL (reference sequence). CDR3 length equals 14 residues. With 5 bases clipped from V and 2 bases from J, the junction kept 3 bases outside the gene matches. Repertoires were generated with immunoSEQ multiplex PCR, while TCRdb's copy carries only in-frame clones and drops some. In the table there are about 140,000 clones, over 65% of which are singletons. This TCR derives from a woman of 80 years or more with active or convalescent COVID-19. Sequencing was done on a sample of peripheral blood. V gene TRBV3-1 (or the pseudogene TRBV3-2) combines with J gene TRBJ2-5; 9 bases map to TRBD1. The CDR3 sequence: CASSRQGGQETQYF. DNA of the CDR3: TGTGCCAGCAGCAGACAGGGGGGACAAGAGACCCAGTACTTC.